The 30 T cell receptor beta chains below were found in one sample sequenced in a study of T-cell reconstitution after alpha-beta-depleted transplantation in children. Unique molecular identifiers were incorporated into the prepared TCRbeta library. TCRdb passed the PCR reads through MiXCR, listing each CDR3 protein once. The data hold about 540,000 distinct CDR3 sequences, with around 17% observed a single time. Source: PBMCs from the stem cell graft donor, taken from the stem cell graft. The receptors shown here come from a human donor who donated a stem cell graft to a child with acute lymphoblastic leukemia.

CDR3 nucleotide sequence: TGTGCCAGCAGCTTACTTCGGACTAGCGGGGGGGCAGATACGCAGTATTTT. Amino acid sequence: CASSLLRTSGGADTQYF. The V and J genes are TRBV7-3 and TRBJ2-3; TRBD2 agrees at 15 bases. From germline, CDR1 is SGHTA and CDR2 FQGTGA. This CDR3 has 17 residues. The V gene end was trimmed by 2 bases and the J gene end by 4 bases; junction bases not matched to a gene: 4.

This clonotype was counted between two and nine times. In nucleotides, the CDR3 is TGCGCCAGCAGCCAAGATCGATACAGTGAAGCTTTCTTT. It translates to CASSQDRYSEAFF. The chain joins TRBV4-1 to TRBJ1-1; D is uncertain. V lost 0 bases to trimming and J lost 7 bases, with 9 bases between them. Germline V CDR1 and CDR2: MGHRA, YSYEKL. The CDR3 spans 13 residues.

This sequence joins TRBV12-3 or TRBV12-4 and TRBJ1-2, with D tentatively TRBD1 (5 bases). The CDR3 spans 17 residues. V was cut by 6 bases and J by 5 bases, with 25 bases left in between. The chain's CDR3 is CASSSQWGAESQYGYTF. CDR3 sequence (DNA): TGTGCCAGCAGCTCTCAATGGGGCGCGGAGTCCCAATATGGCTACACCTTC.

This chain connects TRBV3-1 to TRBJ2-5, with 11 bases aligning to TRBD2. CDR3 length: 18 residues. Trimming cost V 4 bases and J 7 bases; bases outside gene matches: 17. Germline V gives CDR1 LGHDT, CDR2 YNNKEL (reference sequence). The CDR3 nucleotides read TGTGCCAGCAGCCTCTGGACTAGCGGGCTATTTCAAGAGAGGACCCAGTACTTC. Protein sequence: CASSLWTSGLFQERTQYF.

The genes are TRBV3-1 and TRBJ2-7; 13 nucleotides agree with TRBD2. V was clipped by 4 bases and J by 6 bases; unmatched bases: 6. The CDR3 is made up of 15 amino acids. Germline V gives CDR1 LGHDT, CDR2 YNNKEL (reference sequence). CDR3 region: CASSPWGLAGTEQYF. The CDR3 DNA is TGTGCCAGCAGCCCTTGGGGACTAGCGGGAACCGAGCAGTACTTC.

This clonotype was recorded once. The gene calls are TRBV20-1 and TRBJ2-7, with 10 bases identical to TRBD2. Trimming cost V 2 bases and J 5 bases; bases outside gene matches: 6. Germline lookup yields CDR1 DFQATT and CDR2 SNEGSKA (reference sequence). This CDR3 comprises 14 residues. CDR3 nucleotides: TGCAGTGCTAGAAGCGGGACTAGCGCTCACGAGCAGTACTTC. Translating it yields CSARSGTSAHEQYF.

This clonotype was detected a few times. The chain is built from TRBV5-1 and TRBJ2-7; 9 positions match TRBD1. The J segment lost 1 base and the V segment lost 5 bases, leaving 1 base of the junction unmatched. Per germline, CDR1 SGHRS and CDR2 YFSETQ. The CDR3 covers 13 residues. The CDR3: CASRGTGSYEQYF. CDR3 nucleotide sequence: TGCGCCAGCAGGGGGACAGGGTCCTACGAGCAGTACTTC.

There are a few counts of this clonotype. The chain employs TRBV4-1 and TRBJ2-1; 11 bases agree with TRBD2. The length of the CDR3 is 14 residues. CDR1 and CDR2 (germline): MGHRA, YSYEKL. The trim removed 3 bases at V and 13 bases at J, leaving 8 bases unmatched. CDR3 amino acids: CASSQALLAGVQFF. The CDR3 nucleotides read TGCGCCAGCAGCCAGGCTCTACTAGCGGGAGTTCAGTTCTTC.

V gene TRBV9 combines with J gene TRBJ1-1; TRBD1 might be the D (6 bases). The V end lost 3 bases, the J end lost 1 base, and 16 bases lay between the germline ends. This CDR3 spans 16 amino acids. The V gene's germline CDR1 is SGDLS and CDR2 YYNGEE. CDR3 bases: TGTGCCAGCAGCGCTTTAACCGGGACACAGAACACTGAAGCTTTCTTT. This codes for CASSALTGTQNTEAFF.

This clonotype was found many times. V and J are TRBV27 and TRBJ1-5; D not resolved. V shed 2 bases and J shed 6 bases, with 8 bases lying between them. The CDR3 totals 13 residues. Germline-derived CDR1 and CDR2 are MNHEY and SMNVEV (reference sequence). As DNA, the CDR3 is TGTGCCAGCAGTTTAGGTCGGGGTCAGCCCCAGCATTTT. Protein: CASSLGRGQPQHF.

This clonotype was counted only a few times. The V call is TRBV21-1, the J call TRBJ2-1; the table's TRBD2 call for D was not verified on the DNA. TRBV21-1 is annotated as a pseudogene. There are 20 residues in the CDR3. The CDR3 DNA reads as TGTGCCAGCAGCAAAGCAAGGACTAGCGGGAGATTGCGCTCCTACAATGAGCAGTTCTTC. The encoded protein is CASSKARTSGRLRSYNEQFF.

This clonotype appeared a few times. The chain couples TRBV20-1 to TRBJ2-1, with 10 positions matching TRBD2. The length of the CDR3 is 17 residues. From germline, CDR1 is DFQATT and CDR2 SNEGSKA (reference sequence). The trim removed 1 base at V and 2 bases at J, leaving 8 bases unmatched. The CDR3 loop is CSARVDSGRIAYNEQFF. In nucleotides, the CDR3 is TGCAGTGCTAGAGTAGATAGCGGGAGGATCGCCTACAATGAGCAGTTCTTC.

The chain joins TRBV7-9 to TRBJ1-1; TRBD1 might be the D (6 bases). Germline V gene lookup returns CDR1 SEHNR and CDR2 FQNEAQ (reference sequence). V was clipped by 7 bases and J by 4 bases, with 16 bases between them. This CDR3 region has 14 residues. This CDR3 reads CASIQPGAFTEAFF. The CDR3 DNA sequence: TGTGCCAGCATCCAACCGGGGGCCTTCACTGAAGCTTTCTTT.

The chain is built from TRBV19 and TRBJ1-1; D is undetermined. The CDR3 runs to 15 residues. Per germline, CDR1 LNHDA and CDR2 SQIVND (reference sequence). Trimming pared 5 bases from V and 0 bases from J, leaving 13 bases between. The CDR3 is CASSGRSKVNTEAFF. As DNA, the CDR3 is TGTGCCAGTAGTGGAAGAAGCAAGGTGAACACTGAAGCTTTCTTT.

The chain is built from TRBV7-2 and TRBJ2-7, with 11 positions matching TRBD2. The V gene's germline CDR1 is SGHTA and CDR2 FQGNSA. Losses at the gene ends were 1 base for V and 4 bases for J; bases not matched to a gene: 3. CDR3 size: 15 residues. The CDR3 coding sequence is TGTGCCAGCAGCTTAGTAGCGGGAGGGGTGTACGAGCAGTACTTC. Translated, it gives CASSLVAGGVYEQYF.

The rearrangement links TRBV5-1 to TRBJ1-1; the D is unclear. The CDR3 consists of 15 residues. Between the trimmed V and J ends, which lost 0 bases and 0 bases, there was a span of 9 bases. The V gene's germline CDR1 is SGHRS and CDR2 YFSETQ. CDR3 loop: CASSLGPSLNTEAFF. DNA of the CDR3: TGCGCCAGCAGCTTGGGACCCTCCTTGAACACTGAAGCTTTCTTT. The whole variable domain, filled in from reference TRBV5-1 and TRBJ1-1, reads KAGVTQTPRYLIKTRGQQVTLSCSPISGHRSVSWYQQTPGQGLQFLFEYFSETQRNKGNFPGRFSGRQFSNSRSEMNVSTLELGDSALYLCASSLGPSLNTEAFFGQGTRLTVV.

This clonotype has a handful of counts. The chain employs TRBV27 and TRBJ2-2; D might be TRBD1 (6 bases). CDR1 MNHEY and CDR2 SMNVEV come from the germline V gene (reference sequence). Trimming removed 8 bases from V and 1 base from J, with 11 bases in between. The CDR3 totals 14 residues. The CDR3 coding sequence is TGTGCCAGCCCCGGACAGCAGAACACCGGGGAGCTGTTTTTT. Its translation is CASPGQQNTGELFF.

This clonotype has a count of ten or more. The CDR3 loop reads CASSLYGSYNEQFF. Written as DNA, the CDR3 is TGCGCCAGCAGCTTATATGGGTCCTACAATGAGCAGTTCTTC. The J gene is TRBJ2-1, the V gene TRBV5-1, with D unresolved. The CDR3 spans 14 residues. Germline V gene data show CDR1 as SGHRS and CDR2 as YFSETQ. V gave up 2 bases and J gave up 1 base, with 7 bases separating them.

DNA of the CDR3: TGTGCCAGCAGCGCCCTAGGGGGTTTCACAGATACGCAGTATTTT. It yields the protein CASSALGGFTDTQYF. The J gene is TRBJ2-3, the V gene TRBV7-2; tentatively, D is TRBD1 (6 bases). The germline V and J ends were trimmed by 5 bases and 2 bases, with 14 bases remaining between them. Germline V gene lookup returns CDR1 SGHTA and CDR2 FQGNSA. CDR3 length: 15 residues.

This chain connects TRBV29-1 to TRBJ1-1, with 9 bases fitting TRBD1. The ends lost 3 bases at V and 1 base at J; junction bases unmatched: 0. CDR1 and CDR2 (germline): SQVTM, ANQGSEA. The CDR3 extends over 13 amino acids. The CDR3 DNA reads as TGCAGCGTTGAGACAGGGGGGAACACTGAAGCTTTCTTT. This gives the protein CSVETGGNTEAFF.

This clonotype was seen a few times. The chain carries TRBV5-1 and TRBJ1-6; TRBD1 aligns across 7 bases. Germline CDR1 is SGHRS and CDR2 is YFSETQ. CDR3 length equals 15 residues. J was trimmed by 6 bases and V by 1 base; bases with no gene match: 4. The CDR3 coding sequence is TGCGCCAGCAGCTTGTCAGGGGGATTTAATTCACCCCTCCACTTT. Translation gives CASSLSGGFNSPLHF.

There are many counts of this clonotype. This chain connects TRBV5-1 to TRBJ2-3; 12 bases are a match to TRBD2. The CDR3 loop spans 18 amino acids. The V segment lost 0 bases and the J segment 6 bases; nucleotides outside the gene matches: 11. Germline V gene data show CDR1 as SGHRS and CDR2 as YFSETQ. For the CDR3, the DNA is TGCGCCAGCAGCTTGGACCTTCTACTAGCGGGAGGCGTGGATACGCAGTATTTT. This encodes CASSLDLLLAGGVDTQYF.

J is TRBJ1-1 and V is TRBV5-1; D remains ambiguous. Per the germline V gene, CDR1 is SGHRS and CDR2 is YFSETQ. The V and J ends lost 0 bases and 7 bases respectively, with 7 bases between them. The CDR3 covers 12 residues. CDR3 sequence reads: CASSLVGIEAFF. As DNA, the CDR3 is TGCGCCAGCAGCTTGGTCGGCATTGAAGCTTTCTTT.

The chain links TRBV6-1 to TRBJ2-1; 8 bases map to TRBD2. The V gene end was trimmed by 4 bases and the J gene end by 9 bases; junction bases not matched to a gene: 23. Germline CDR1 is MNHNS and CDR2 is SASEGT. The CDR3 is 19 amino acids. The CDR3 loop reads CASSAAGGPRGGELSEQFF. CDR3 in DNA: TGTGCCAGCAGTGCTGCGGGAGGACCCCGGGGGGGGGAATTGAGTGAGCAGTTCTTC.

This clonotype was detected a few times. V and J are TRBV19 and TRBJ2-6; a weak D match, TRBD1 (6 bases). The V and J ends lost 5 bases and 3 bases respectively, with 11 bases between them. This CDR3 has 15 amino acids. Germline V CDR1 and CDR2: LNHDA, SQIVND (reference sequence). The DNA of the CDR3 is TGTGCCAGTAGTCCCCAGGGGCTTGGGGCCAACGTCCTGACTTTC. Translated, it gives CASSPQGLGANVLTF. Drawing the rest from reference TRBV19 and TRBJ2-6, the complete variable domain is DGGITQSPKYLFRKEGQNVTLSCEQNLNHDAMYWYRQDPGQGLRLIYYSQIVNDFQKGDIAEGYSVSREKKESFPLTVTSAQKNPTAFYLCASSPQGLGANVLTFGAGSRLTVL.

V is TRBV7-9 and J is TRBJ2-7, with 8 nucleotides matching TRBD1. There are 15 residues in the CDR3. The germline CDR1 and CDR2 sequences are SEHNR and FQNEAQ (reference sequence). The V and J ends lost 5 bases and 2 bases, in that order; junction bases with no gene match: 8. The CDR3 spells CASSPLDRGPYEQYF. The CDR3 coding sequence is TGTGCCAGCAGCCCTTTAGACAGGGGACCCTACGAGCAGTACTTC.

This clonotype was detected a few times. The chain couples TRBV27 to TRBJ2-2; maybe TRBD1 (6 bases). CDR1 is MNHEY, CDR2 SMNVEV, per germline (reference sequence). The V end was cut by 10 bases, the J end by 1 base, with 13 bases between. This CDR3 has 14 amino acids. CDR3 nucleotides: TGTGCCACCCTTGGGGGCTGGAACACCGGGGAGCTGTTTTTT. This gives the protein CATLGGWNTGELFF.

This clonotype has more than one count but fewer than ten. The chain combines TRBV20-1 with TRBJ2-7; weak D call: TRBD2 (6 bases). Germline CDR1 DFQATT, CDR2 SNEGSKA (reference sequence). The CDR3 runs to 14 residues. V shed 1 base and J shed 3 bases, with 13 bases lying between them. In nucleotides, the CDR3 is TGCAGTGCTAGAGTGGAGGGTATCTACTACGAGCAGTACTTC. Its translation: CSARVEGIYYEQYF.

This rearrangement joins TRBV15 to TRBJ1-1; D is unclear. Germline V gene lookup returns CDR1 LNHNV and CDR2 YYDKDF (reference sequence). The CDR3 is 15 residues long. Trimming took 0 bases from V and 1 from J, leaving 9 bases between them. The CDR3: CATSRDLGQNTEAFF. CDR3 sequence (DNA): TGTGCCACCAGCAGAGATTTGGGTCAGAACACTGAAGCTTTCTTT.

In DNA, the CDR3 is TGCGCCAGCAGCTCCACAGGGGGCCTAGACTATGGCTACACCTTC. It specifies CASSSTGGLDYGYTF. V gene TRBV5-1 combines with J gene TRBJ1-2, with 9 bases identical to TRBD1. The CDR3 runs 15 residues. Germline CDR1 reads SGHRS; CDR2 reads YFSETQ. V was pared by 3 bases and J by 3 bases, with 6 bases of the junction left unmatched. Drawing the rest from reference TRBV5-1 and TRBJ1-2, the complete variable domain is KAGVTQTPRYLIKTRGQQVTLSCSPISGHRSVSWYQQTPGQGLQFLFEYFSETQRNKGNFPGRFSGRQFSNSRSEMNVSTLELGDSALYLCASSSTGGLDYGYTFGSGTRLTVV.